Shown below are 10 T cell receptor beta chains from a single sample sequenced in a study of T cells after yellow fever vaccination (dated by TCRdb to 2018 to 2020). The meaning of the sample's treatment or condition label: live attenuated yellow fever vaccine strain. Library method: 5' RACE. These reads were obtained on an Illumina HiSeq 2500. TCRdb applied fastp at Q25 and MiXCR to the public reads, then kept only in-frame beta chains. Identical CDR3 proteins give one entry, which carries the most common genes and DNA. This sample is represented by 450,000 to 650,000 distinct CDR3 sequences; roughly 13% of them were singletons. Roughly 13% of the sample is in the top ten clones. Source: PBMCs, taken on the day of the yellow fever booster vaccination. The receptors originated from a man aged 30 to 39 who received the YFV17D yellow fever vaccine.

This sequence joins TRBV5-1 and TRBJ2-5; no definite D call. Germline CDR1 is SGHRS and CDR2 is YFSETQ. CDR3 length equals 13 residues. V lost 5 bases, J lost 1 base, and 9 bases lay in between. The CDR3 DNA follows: TGCGCCAGCAGGTTCGGGTCCCAAGAGACCCAGTACTTC. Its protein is CASRFGSQETQYF. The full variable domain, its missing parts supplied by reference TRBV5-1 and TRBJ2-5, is KAGVTQTPRYLIKTRGQQVTLSCSPISGHRSVSWYQQTPGQGLQFLFEYFSETQRNKGNFPGRFSGRQFSNSRSEMNVSTLELGDSALYLCASRFGSQETQYFGPGTRLLVL.

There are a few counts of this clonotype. The CDR3 coding sequence is TGTGCCAGCAGCTTCTGGGCGGGAGGGCCACCCGATACGCAGTATTTT. Translation gives CASSFWAGGPPDTQYF. The chain has TRBV7-2 and TRBJ2-3, with TRBD2 identical over 9 bases. The germline gives CDR1 SGHTA, CDR2 FQGNSA. CDR3 length: 16 amino acids. V was clipped by 3 bases and J by 6 bases; unmatched bases: 10.

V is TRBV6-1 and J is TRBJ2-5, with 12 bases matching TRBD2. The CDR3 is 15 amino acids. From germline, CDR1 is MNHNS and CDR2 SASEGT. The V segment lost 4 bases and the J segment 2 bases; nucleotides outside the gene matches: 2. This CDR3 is CASSGLAGVQETQYF. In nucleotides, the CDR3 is TGTGCCAGCAGTGGACTAGCGGGAGTTCAAGAGACCCAGTACTTC.

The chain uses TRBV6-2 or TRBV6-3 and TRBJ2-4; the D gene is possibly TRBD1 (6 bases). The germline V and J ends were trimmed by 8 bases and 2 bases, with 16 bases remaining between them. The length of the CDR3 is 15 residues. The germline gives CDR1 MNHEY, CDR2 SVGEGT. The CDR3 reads CASQVVGASKNIQYF. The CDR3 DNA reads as TGTGCCAGCCAGGTAGTGGGGGCGTCCAAAAACATTCAGTACTTC.

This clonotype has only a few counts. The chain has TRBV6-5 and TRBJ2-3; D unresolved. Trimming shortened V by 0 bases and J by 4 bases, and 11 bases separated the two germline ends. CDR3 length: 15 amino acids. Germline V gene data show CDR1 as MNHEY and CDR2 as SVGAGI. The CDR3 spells CASSYSGYAADTQYF. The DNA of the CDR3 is TGTGCCAGCAGTTACTCCGGTTATGCGGCAGATACGCAGTATTTT.

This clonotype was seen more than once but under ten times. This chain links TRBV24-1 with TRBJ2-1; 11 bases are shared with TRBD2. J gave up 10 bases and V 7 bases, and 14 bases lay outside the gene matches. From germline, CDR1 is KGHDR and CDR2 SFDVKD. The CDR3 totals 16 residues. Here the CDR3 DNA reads TGTGCCACCAGAGAATCCGGGACTAGCGGCCCTGGGGAGCAGTTCTTC. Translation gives CATRESGTSGPGEQFF.

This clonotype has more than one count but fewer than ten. CDR3 sequence: CASSQGAWTGELFF. CDR3 in DNA: TGTGCCAGCAGCCAGGGAGCGTGGACCGGGGAGCTGTTTTTT. The chain carries TRBV5-4 and TRBJ2-2; D may correspond to TRBD1 or TRBD2 (5 bases each). The CDR3 is 14 amino acids. Looked up from germline, CDR1 is SGHNT and CDR2 is YYREEE (reference sequence). Between the trimmed V and J ends, which lost 4 bases and 5 bases, there was a span of 12 bases.

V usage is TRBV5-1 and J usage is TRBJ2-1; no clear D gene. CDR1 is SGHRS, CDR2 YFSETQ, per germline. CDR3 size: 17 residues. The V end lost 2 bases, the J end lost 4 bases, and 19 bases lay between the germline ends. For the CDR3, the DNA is TGCGCCAGCAGCTTACCGGTGGTTGCCGTAGGTTACAATGAGCAGTTCTTC. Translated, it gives CASSLPVVAVGYNEQFF.

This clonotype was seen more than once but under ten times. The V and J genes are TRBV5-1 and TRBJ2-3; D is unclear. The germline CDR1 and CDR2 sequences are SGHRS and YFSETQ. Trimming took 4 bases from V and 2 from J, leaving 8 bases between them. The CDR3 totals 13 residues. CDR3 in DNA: TGCGCCAGCAGCCGAATAGCCACAGATACGCAGTATTTT. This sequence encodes CASSRIATDTQYF.

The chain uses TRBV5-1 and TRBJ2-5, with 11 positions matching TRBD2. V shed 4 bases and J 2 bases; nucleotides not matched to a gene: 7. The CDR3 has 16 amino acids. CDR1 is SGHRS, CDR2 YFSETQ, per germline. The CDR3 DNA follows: TGCGCCAGCAGCCGCGGGACTAGCGGCGGGCAAGAGACCCAGTACTTC. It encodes CASSRGTSGGQETQYF.